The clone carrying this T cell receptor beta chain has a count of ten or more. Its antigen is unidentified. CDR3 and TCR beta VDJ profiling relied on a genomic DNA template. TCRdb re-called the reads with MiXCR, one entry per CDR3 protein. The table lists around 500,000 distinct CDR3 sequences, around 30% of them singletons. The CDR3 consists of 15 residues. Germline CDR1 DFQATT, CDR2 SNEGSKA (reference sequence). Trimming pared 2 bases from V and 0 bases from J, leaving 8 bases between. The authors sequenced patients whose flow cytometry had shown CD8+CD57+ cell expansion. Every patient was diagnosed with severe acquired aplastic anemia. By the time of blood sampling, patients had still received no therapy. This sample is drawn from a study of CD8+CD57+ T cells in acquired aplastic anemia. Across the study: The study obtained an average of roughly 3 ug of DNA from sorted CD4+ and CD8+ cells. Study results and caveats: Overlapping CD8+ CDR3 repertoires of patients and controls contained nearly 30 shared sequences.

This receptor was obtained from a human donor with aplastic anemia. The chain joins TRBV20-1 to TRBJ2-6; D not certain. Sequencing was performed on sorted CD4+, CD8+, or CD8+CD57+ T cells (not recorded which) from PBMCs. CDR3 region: CSARSGDSGANVLTF. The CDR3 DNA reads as TGCAGTGCTAGATCCGGAGACTCTGGGGCCAACGTCCTGACTTTC.